The clone carrying this T cell receptor beta chain has a count of ten or more. Its antigen is still unknown. V trimming: 5 bases; J trimming: 8 bases; junction bases outside the gene matches: 12. The CDR3 has 16 amino acids. CDR1 and CDR2 (germline): SGHVS, FNYEAQ. The data were obtained in a study of T cell repertoires in cytomegalovirus infection. TCRdb passed the reads through MiXCR, listing each CDR3 protein once. Of a few hundred thousand distinct CDR3 sequences listed, around a sixth are singletons. Points from the study as a whole: There were HLA-C-restricted CMV-specific TCR beta clonotypes dominating the ex vivo response.

Sequencing input: PBMCs. The chain joins TRBV7-6 to TRBJ2-1, with 10 positions matching TRBD2. The TCR comes from a human donor in good health (CMV status not recorded). Some clones in this sample may be carry-over from other donors' samples. The CDR3 sequence: CASSPQREGGGDEQFF. The CDR3 nucleotides read TGTGCCAGCAGCCCCCAGCGGGAGGGCGGTGGGGATGAGCAGTTCTTC.